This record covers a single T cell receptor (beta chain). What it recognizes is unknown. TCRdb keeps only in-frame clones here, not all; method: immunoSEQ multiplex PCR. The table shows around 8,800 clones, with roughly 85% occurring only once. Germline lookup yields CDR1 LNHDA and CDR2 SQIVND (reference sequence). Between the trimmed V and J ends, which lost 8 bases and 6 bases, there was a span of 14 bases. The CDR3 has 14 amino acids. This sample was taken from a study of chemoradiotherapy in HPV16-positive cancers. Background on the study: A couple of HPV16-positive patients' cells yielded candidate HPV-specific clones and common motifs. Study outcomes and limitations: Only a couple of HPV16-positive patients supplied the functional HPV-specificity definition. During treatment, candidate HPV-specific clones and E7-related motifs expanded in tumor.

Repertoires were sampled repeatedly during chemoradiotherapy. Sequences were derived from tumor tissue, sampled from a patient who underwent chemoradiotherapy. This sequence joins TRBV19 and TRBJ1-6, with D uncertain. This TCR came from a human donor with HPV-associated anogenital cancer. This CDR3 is CASSSTFRNSPLHF. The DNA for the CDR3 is TGTGCCAGTTCTTCGACTTTCCGTAATTCACCCCTCCACTTT. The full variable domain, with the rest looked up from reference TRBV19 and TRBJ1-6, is DGGITQSPKYLFRKEGQNVTLSCEQNLNHDAMYWYRQDPGQGLRLIYYSQIVNDFQKGDIAEGYSVSREKKESFPLTVTSAQKNPTAFYLCASSSTFRNSPLHFGNGTRLTVT.